Listed here are 26 T cell receptor beta chains from one sample, sequenced in a study of graft-versus-host responses after intestinal transplantation. Generated by immunoSEQ multiplex PCR, the TCRdb table keeps only in-frame clones and is missing some. The sample has approximately 10,000 clones, about four fifths seen once; the top ten hold approximately 30%. The source material was PBMCs, sampled roughly 74 weeks after intestinal transplant. The origin of the receptors is a human patient who received an intestinal transplant, so some T cells may come from the graft donor.

The chain carries TRBV7-2 and TRBJ1-3; 7 bases fit TRBD1. Germline assignment: CDR1 SGHTA and CDR2 FQGNSA. V lost 2 bases, J lost 5 bases, and 3 bases stayed unmatched. The CDR3 runs 14 residues. This CDR3 is CASSLQGGRNTIYF. CDR3 coding DNA: TGTGCCAGCAGCTTACAGGGGGGTCGAAACACCATATATTTT.

The chain joins TRBV7-9 to TRBJ2-3; D gene ambiguous. Germline V gene lookup returns CDR1 SEHNR and CDR2 FQNEAQ (reference sequence). The V end lost 1 base, the J end lost 2 bases, and 10 bases lay between the germline ends. The CDR3 is 15 amino acids. The CDR3 sequence is CASSLGASNTDTQYF. The DNA of the CDR3 is TGTGCCAGCAGCTTAGGGGCAAGTAACACAGATACGCAGTATTTT.

This clone is categorized as medium-sized. The chain has TRBV15 and TRBJ1-4, with 10 bases fitting TRBD1. The ends lost 3 bases at V and 8 bases at J; junction bases unmatched: 6. The CDR3 length is 15 residues. The V gene's germline CDR1 is LNHNV and CDR2 YYDKDF (reference sequence). CDR3 sequence: CATSSPRQGAEKLFF. Here the CDR3 DNA reads TGTGCCACCAGCAGTCCGAGACAGGGGGCGGAAAAACTGTTTTTT.

This chain joins TRBV5-1 and TRBJ2-1; TRBD1 aligns across 9 bases. Germline loops: CDR1 SGHRS, CDR2 YFSETQ. Losses at the gene ends were 4 bases for V and 9 bases for J; bases not matched to a gene: 14. CDR3 size: 16 residues. DNA for the CDR3: TGCGCCAGCAGCCTAGGATCGACAGGGGGTTGGGTTGAGCAGTTCTTC. Translation: CASSLGSTGGWVEQFF.

This chain links TRBV18 with TRBJ1-1, with 11 bases lining up with TRBD1. Germline CDR1 reads KGHSH; CDR2 reads LQKENI. V was clipped by 6 bases and J by 6 bases; unmatched bases: 6. CDR3 length: 14 residues. CDR3 sequence: CASSPDRGLAEAFF. The CDR3 nucleotides read TGTGCCAGCTCTCCGGACAGGGGGCTGGCTGAAGCTTTCTTT.

V is TRBV13 and J is TRBJ2-5; D gene ambiguous. The assigned J gene may be wrong: the sequence end matches TRBJ2-7 better. Germline CDR1 reads PRHDT; CDR2 reads FYEKMQ (reference sequence). This CDR3 has 13 amino acids. For the CDR3, the DNA is TGTGCCAGCAGCTCAAGCTCGGCCTACGAGCAGTACTTC. It codes for CASSSSSAYEQYF.

J is TRBJ2-7 and V is TRBV6-5, with 10 nucleotides matching TRBD2. Trimming took 10 bases from V and 9 from J; bases not matched to a gene: 18. CDR1 and CDR2 (germline): MNHEY, SVGAGI. The CDR3 runs to 15 residues. The CDR3 protein is CATQIAGGLPTGQYF. The CDR3 DNA reads as TGTGCCACCCAAATAGCGGGAGGACTCCCTACGGGGCAGTACTTC.

V usage is TRBV28 and J usage is TRBJ1-3; D uncertain. CDR1 is MDHEN, CDR2 SYDVKM, per germline. This CDR3 region has 12 residues. The ends were cut back, 0 bases at V and 4 bases at J, with 1 base in the middle. Here the CDR3 DNA reads TGTGCCAGCAGTTTATGGGGAAACACCATATATTTT. Protein sequence: CASSLWGNTIYF.

The chain uses TRBV7-9 and TRBJ1-5; D gene ambiguous. Between the trimmed V and J ends, which lost 7 bases and 7 bases, there was a span of 14 bases. The CDR3 is 13 amino acids. Germline V gives CDR1 SEHNR, CDR2 FQNEAQ (reference sequence). The CDR3 nucleotides read TGTGCCAGCACCTTTTCTGAGGGACAGCCCCAGCATTTT. Amino acid sequence: CASTFSEGQPQHF.

V and J are TRBV18 and TRBJ2-3; 7 bases match TRBD2. V dropped 2 bases and J dropped 3; count of bases not matched to a gene: 5. This CDR3 has 15 residues. Per the germline V gene, CDR1 is KGHSH and CDR2 is LQKENI. The CDR3 loop is CASSPTIAGTDTQYF. Written as DNA, the CDR3 is TGTGCCAGCTCACCAACGATAGCGGGTACAGATACGCAGTATTTT.

The J gene is TRBJ1-2, the V gene TRBV14, with D possibly TRBD1 on 5 matching bases. Trimming removed 4 bases from V and 4 bases from J, with 22 bases in between. CDR1 and CDR2 (germline): SGHDN, FVKESK. The CDR3 is 17 amino acids. The CDR3 DNA reads TGTGCCAGCAGCCTCCCCTCATCTGTAGCGGGGCTCTATGGCTACACCTTC. Translated: CASSLPSSVAGLYGYTF. Based on the CDR3 plus reference TRBV14 and TRBJ1-2, the full variable domain is EAGVTQFPSHSVIEKGQTVTLRCDPISGHDNLYWYRRVMGKEIKFLLHFVKESKQDESGMPNNRFLAERTGGTYSTLKVQPAELEDSGVYFCASSLPSSVAGLYGYTFGSGTRLTVV.

The rearrangement uses TRBV6-5 and TRBJ2-3; the D gene is possibly TRBD2 (6 bases). Trimming left V 2 bases short and J 3 bases short, with 15 bases between. Germline loops: CDR1 MNHEY, CDR2 SVGAGI. The CDR3 has 16 residues. In DNA form, the CDR3 reads TGTGCCAGCAGTTACCCCTCGGGCGGGAAGACAGATACGCAGTATTTT. Translating it yields CASSYPSGGKTDTQYF.

The chain employs TRBV9 and TRBJ2-1, with 12 positions matching TRBD2. Germline lookup yields CDR1 SGDLS and CDR2 YYNGEE. V shed 4 bases and J 6 bases; nucleotides not matched to a gene: 8. This CDR3 spans 16 amino acids. CDR3 loop: CASSSRTSGMGNEQFF. In nucleotides, the CDR3 is TGTGCCAGCAGCTCCAGGACTAGCGGGATGGGCAATGAGCAGTTCTTC. The full variable domain, completed using reference TRBV9 and TRBJ2-1, is DSGVTQTPKHLITATGQRVTLRCSPRSGDLSVYWYQQSLDQGLQFLIQYYNGEERAKGNILERFSAQQFPDLHSELNLSSLELGDSALYFCASSSRTSGMGNEQFFGPGTRLTVL.

The rearrangement joins TRBV6-5 to TRBJ2-7; D is uncertain. The CDR3 sequence is 14 residues long. The germline V gene encodes CDR1 MNHEY and CDR2 SVGAGI. Trimming stripped 2 bases from V and 3 bases from J, with 11 bases between. The CDR3 here is CASSYDPFRYEQYF. CDR3 coding DNA: TGTGCCAGCAGTTACGACCCGTTCCGCTACGAGCAGTACTTC.

The gene calls are TRBV6-5 and TRBJ1-4; 8 bases line up with TRBD1. This CDR3 comprises 15 residues. The V gene's germline CDR1 is MNHEY and CDR2 SVGAGI. V lost 6 bases and J lost 5; bases outside the gene matches: 8. The CDR3 DNA is TGTGCCAGCAGCCCTGGACAGGGTGGGAATGAAAAACTGTTTTTT. This sequence encodes CASSPGQGGNEKLFF.

The gene calls are TRBV7-2 and TRBJ2-7; D is unclear. There are 13 residues in the CDR3. Germline lookup yields CDR1 SGHTA and CDR2 FQGNSA. The ends were cut back, 5 bases at V and 1 base at J, with 9 bases in the middle. The CDR3 spells CASSATLSYEQYF. The CDR3 nucleotides read TGTGCCAGCAGCGCTACCCTATCCTACGAGCAGTACTTC.

This chain connects TRBV6-5 to TRBJ2-7; D is unresolved. Between the trimmed V and J ends, which lost 5 bases and 4 bases, there was a span of 9 bases. CDR1 is MNHEY, CDR2 SVGAGI, per germline. This CDR3 is 12 amino acids long. The CDR3 DNA reads TGTGCCAGCAGTGAAGACATTTACGAGCAGTACTTC. It encodes CASSEDIYEQYF.

The gene calls are TRBV4-3 and TRBJ2-4; 9 positions agree with TRBD1. This CDR3 spans 15 amino acids. Germline assignment: CDR1 LGHNA and CDR2 YSLEER. Trimming at V came to 10 bases and at J to 1 base, leaving 8 bases not matched to a gene. In DNA form, the CDR3 reads TGCGCCACCTCCCGGGACAGGGACGCCAAAAACATTCAGTACTTC. It specifies CATSRDRDAKNIQYF.

The rearrangement uses TRBV27 and TRBJ2-5; 12 nucleotides match TRBD2. The CDR3 is 13 amino acids. The V gene end was trimmed by 6 bases and the J gene end by 4 bases; junction bases not matched to a gene: 0. CDR1 is MNHEY and CDR2 is SMNVEV in the germline V gene (reference sequence). The CDR3 is CASRLAGGETQYF. DNA of the CDR3: TGTGCCAGCAGACTAGCGGGAGGAGAGACCCAGTACTTC.

This chain joins TRBV7-9 and TRBJ2-3; D gene unclear. Germline V gene data show CDR1 as SEHNR and CDR2 as FQNEAQ (reference sequence). The CDR3 contains 13 residues. V lost 0 bases to trimming and J lost 6 bases, with 7 bases between them. The CDR3 protein is CASSLAWTDTQYF. The CDR3 nucleotides are TGTGCCAGCAGCTTAGCCTGGACGGATACGCAGTATTTT.

This chain links TRBV5-4 with TRBJ2-3; 9 bases fit TRBD2. The CDR3 loop spans 17 amino acids. The junction had 12 bases not matched to a gene; V was cut back by 1 base and J by 6 bases. Germline-derived CDR1 and CDR2 are SGHNT and YYREEE (reference sequence). The CDR3, as DNA: TGTGCCAGCAGCTTGATTACGATGCGGGAGGGCCTGGATACGCAGTATTTT. Translation: CASSLITMREGLDTQYF. Supplemented by reference TRBV5-4 and TRBJ2-3, the full variable domain reads ETGVTQSPTHLIKTRGQQVTLRCSSQSGHNTVSWYQQALGQGPQFIFQYYREEENGRGNFPPRFSGLQFPNYSSELNVNALELDDSALYLCASSLITMREGLDTQYFGPGTRLTVL.

The gene calls are TRBV2 and TRBJ2-1, with 10 bases aligning to TRBD2. Germline CDR1 SNHLY, CDR2 FYNNEI. V shed 1 base and J 10 bases; nucleotides not matched to a gene: 7. The CDR3 runs 15 residues. CDR3 in DNA: TGTGCCAGCAGTGAAGACCTAGCGGGAGTACAGGAGCAGTTCTTC. Translated: CASSEDLAGVQEQFF.

This clone came up a few times. J is TRBJ1-6 and V is TRBV7-9; 7 bases line up with TRBD1. This CDR3 has 15 residues. V lost 3 bases, J lost 5 bases, and 4 bases stayed unmatched. The germline V gene has CDR1 SEHNR and CDR2 FQNEAQ (reference sequence). CDR3 coding DNA: TGTGCCAGCAGCTTTGGGACAGTTAATAATTCACCCCTCCACTTT. It yields the protein CASSFGTVNNSPLHF.

This sequence joins TRBV2 and TRBJ2-1; 8 bases match TRBD1. The CDR3 totals 12 residues. The J segment lost 15 bases and the V segment lost 1 base, leaving 5 bases of the junction unmatched. In germline, CDR1 is SNHLY, CDR2 FYNNEI. Here the CDR3 DNA reads TGTGCCAGCAGTGAAGGGCAGGGGGCGCTGTTCTTC. Its translation is CASSEGQGALFF.

The V call is TRBV6-1, the J call TRBJ1-1; D call uncertain. The germline V and J ends were trimmed by 4 bases and 1 base, with 4 bases remaining between them. Germline CDR1 and CDR2: MNHNS and SASEGT. The CDR3 is made up of 12 amino acids. The CDR3 reads CASSAGNTEAFF. The CDR3 bases are TGTGCCAGCAGTGCGGGGAACACTGAAGCTTTCTTT.

J is TRBJ2-7 and V is TRBV6-5; 7 nucleotides match TRBD1. Germline loops: CDR1 MNHEY, CDR2 SVGAGI. There are 14 residues in the CDR3. V was pared by 10 bases and J by 0 bases, with 9 bases of the junction left unmatched. The CDR3 here is CATVKDRSSYEQYF. As DNA, the CDR3 is TGTGCCACCGTTAAGGACAGGAGCTCCTACGAGCAGTACTTC.